This TCR beta chain derives from a study of human T cells and chemical hapten exposure. Across the study: Patients, chiefly female, had alopecia areata, totalis or universalis. Minor volume differences among pooled libraries chiefly drove per-sample TCR yield variation.

Study-wide results and limits: With patch test score, the counts of PT1 expanded TCRs showed a positive correlation. Each of the donors had alopecia, so their immune responses may not resemble those of healthy people.

Ten or more counts support this clonotype. Its antigen is currently unknown. The V gene end was trimmed by 5 bases and the J gene end by 9 bases; junction bases not matched to a gene: 9. Germline V lookup: CDR1 SNHLY, CDR2 FYNNEI. This CDR3 has 13 amino acids. The time point denotes: patch test 1, 2 weeks after DPC sensitization. Treatment: therapeutic diphenylcyclopropenone sensitization with weekly scalp DPC. TCRdb ran MiXCR on the RACE reads and lists one entry per CDR3 protein. The table shows approximately 71,000 distinct CDR3 sequences, with around 10% occurring only once. This clonotype was obtained from a woman aged 40 to 49 with alopecia areata. Some clones in this sample may be carry-over from other donors' samples. This material consisted of whole blood, taken in connection with sensitization to the hapten diphenylcyclopropenone (DPC). V is TRBV2 and J is TRBJ1-1; 7 bases are a match to TRBD1. CDR3 amino acids: CASSFGQVVKAFF. CDR3 in DNA: TGTGCCAGCAGTTTCGGACAGGTTGTTAAAGCTTTCTTT. Together with reference TRBV2 and TRBJ1-1, the CDR3 gives the full variable domain: EPEVTQTPSHQVTQMGQEVILRCVPISNHLYFYWYRQILGQKVEFLVSFYNNEISEKSEIFDDQFSVERPDGSNFTLKIRSTKLEDSAMYFCASSFGQVVKAFFGQGTRLTVV.